Each of the 20 T cell receptor beta chains below was sequenced from the same sample in a study of T cell responses to AZD1222 COVID-19 vaccine. Sequencing was performed with immunoSEQ multiplex PCR; in TCRdb, only in-frame clones are kept and a portion is missing. The sample has 90,000 to 110,000 clones, 88% seen once; the top ten hold around 2.3%. The sequencing used peripheral blood, collected on day 0 of AZD1222 vaccination. These receptors all come from an adult in good health.

The chain couples TRBV11-2 to TRBJ1-1; TRBD1 matches 8 bases. This CDR3 spans 14 amino acids. CDR1 and CDR2 from the germline V gene are SGHAT and FQNNGV. Trimming at V came to 4 bases and at J to 4 bases, leaving 5 bases not matched to a gene. The chain's CDR3 is CASSSQTGGTEAFF. The CDR3 nucleotides are TGTGCCAGCAGCTCACAAACAGGGGGCACTGAAGCTTTCTTT. The full variable domain, in which reference TRBV11-2 and TRBJ1-1 provide the parts outside the CDR3, is EAGVAQSPRYKIIEKRQSVAFWCNPISGHATLYWYQQILGQGPKLLIQFQNNGVVDDSQLPKDRFSAERLKGVDSTLKIQPAKLEDSAVYLCASSSQTGGTEAFFGQGTRLTVV.

The chain uses TRBV12-5 and TRBJ1-3; D call uncertain. Trimming removed 6 bases at V and 1 base at J, with 13 bases between. Germline V gene data show CDR1 as LGHNT and CDR2 as FRNRAP. There are 15 residues in the CDR3. The CDR3 region has the DNA TGTGCTAGTGGCAACGAGTGGGTGTCTGGAAACACCATATATTTT. Translating gives CASGNEWVSGNTIYF. Drawing the rest from reference TRBV12-5 and TRBJ1-3, the complete variable domain is DARVTQTPRHKVTEMGQEVTMRCQPILGHNTVFWYRQTMMQGLELLAYFRNRAPLDDSGMPKDRFSAEMPDATLATLKIQPSEPRDSAVYFCASGNEWVSGNTIYFGEGSWLTVV.

V is TRBV4-2 and J is TRBJ2-5; D tentatively fits TRBD1 or TRBD2 (6 bases each). The CDR3 extends over 16 amino acids. V was shortened by 3 bases and J by 2 bases, with 16 bases between the two germline ends. CDR1 LGHNA and CDR2 YNFKEQ come from the germline V gene. CDR3 amino acids: CASSHEQGGEQETQYF. CDR3 DNA sequence: TGTGCCAGCAGCCATGAACAGGGAGGAGAACAAGAGACCCAGTACTTC.

The genes are TRBV7-2 and TRBJ2-7; 9 bases map to TRBD2. This CDR3 region has 15 residues. V shed 5 bases, J shed 2 bases, and the junction held 7 bases outside the gene matches. CDR1 is SGHTA, CDR2 FQGNSA, per germline. The CDR3 protein is CASSRWAGGAYEQYF. CDR3 nucleotides: TGTGCCAGCAGCCGGTGGGCGGGAGGGGCCTACGAGCAGTACTTC.

This clone was seen only once. V is TRBV7-6 and J is TRBJ2-1; 8 nucleotides line up with TRBD1. CDR3 length: 19 residues. In germline, CDR1 is SGHVS, CDR2 FNYEAQ. The ends lost 5 bases at V and 7 bases at J; junction bases unmatched: 22. As DNA, the CDR3 is TGTGCCAGCAGCCAACCTATAACCCGGGACAGGAGTTTTCATAATGAGCAGTTCTTC. It yields the protein CASSQPITRDRSFHNEQFF.

The chain recombines TRBV5-1 with TRBJ1-1; D is unclear. The CDR3 loop spans 13 amino acids. Trimming cost V 4 bases and J 2 bases, with 9 bases left between them. CDR1 and CDR2 from the germline V gene are SGHRS and YFSETQ. The CDR3 bases are TGCGCCAGCAGCCGCCAGACTAACACTGAAGCTTTCTTT. This encodes CASSRQTNTEAFF.

The sample holds one count of this clone. The chain joins TRBV12-3 or TRBV12-4 to TRBJ2-1, with D maybe TRBD2 (5 bases). V was clipped by 3 bases and J by 6 bases, with 9 bases between them. The CDR3 loop spans 13 amino acids. The CDR3 spells CASSFASSNEQFF. As DNA, the CDR3 is TGTGCCAGCAGTTTCGCTAGCTCCAATGAGCAGTTCTTC.

The genes are TRBV3-1 (or the pseudogene TRBV3-2) and TRBJ1-1; D perhaps matches TRBD1 (5 bases). V was pared by 0 bases and J by 2 bases, with 16 bases between. Germline V gene data show CDR1 as LGHDT and CDR2 as YNNKEL (reference sequence). This CDR3 has 17 residues. The CDR3 DNA reads TGTGCCAGCAGCCAAGATTGGGCAGGGAGCTTTAACACTGAAGCTTTCTTT. Translation: CASSQDWAGSFNTEAFF.

The chain employs TRBV6-5 and TRBJ2-1; D is tentatively TRBD1 or TRBD2 (7 bases each). The V end was cut by 2 bases, the J end by 6 bases, with 11 bases between. CDR1 is MNHEY, CDR2 SVGAGI, per germline. The CDR3 runs 14 residues. The CDR3 loop reads CASSYGRGRNEQFF. The CDR3 nucleotides read TGTGCCAGCAGTTACGGGAGGGGGCGCAATGAGCAGTTCTTC.

The chain has TRBV5-1 and TRBJ2-5; 8 nucleotides line up with TRBD2. The CDR3 spans 17 residues. The germline V gene encodes CDR1 SGHRS and CDR2 YFSETQ. V lost 3 bases and J lost 4; bases outside the gene matches: 14. The CDR3 is CASSYGGDAFEGETQYF. For the CDR3, the DNA is TGCGCCAGCAGCTACGGGGGGGACGCCTTTGAGGGAGAGACCCAGTACTTC.

The chain recombines TRBV27 with TRBJ2-1; tentatively, D is TRBD1 (5 bases). The ends were cut back, 8 bases at V and 7 bases at J, with 18 bases in the middle. Germline-derived CDR1 and CDR2 are MNHEY and SMNVEV (reference sequence). The CDR3 has 14 residues. This CDR3 is CASGNSLRENEQFF. The CDR3 DNA reads TGTGCCAGCGGAAATTCTCTCAGGGAAAATGAGCAGTTCTTC.

This clone showed up just a few times. The rearrangement uses TRBV9 and TRBJ1-3; TRBD1 aligns across 9 bases. Per germline, CDR1 SGDLS and CDR2 YYNGEE. Trimming at V came to 1 base and at J to 3 bases, leaving 2 bases not matched to a gene. The CDR3 contains 15 residues. CDR3 coding DNA: TGTGCCAGCAGCGTAACAGGGGGCGGTGGAAACACCATATATTTT. Protein sequence: CASSVTGGGGNTIYF.

This clone was seen a handful of times. This chain links TRBV9 with TRBJ2-5; TRBD2 matches 7 bases. This CDR3 has 14 amino acids. Germline V gene sequence: CDR1 SGDLS, CDR2 YYNGEE. The ends lost 4 bases at V and 5 bases at J; junction bases unmatched: 8. The CDR3 spells CASSPSGAAETQYF. The CDR3 coding sequence is TGTGCCAGCAGCCCTAGCGGCGCGGCGGAGACCCAGTACTTC. The entire variable domain, with the rest obtained from reference TRBV9 and TRBJ2-5, is as follows: DSGVTQTPKHLITATGQRVTLRCSPRSGDLSVYWYQQSLDQGLQFLIQYYNGEERAKGNILERFSAQQFPDLHSELNLSSLELGDSALYFCASSPSGAAETQYFGPGTRLLVL.

V gene TRBV5-6 combines with J gene TRBJ1-6; D might be TRBD1 (6 bases). V gave up 4 bases and J gave up 6 bases, with 20 bases separating them. Germline loops: CDR1 SGHDT, CDR2 YYEEEE. This CDR3 is 17 amino acids long. CDR3 sequence: CASSATRGGGLNSPLHF. The CDR3, as DNA: TGTGCCAGCAGCGCCACACGAGGGGGAGGGCTTAATTCACCCCTCCACTTT.

This clone was observed a single time. The J gene is TRBJ1-6, the V gene TRBV7-2, with D tentatively TRBD1 (5 bases). The length of the CDR3 is 15 residues. Germline CDR1 reads SGHTA; CDR2 reads FQGNSA. The germline V and J ends were trimmed by 4 bases and 3 bases, with 10 bases remaining between them. CDR3 sequence (DNA): TGTGCCAGCAGCTCGGTGGGACTCTATAATTCACCCCTCCACTTT. The encoded protein is CASSSVGLYNSPLHF. The full variable domain, rest sourced from reference TRBV7-2 and TRBJ1-6, is GAGVSQSPSNKVTEKGKDVELRCDPISGHTALYWYRQSLGQGLEFLIYFQGNSAPDKSGLPSDRFSAERTGGSVSTLTIQRTQQEDSAVYLCASSSVGLYNSPLHFGNGTRLTVT.

V and J are TRBV27 and TRBJ1-5, with 8 nucleotides matching TRBD1. Germline assignment: CDR1 MNHEY and CDR2 SMNVEV (reference sequence). V shed 3 bases, J shed 6 bases, and the junction held 4 bases outside the gene matches. The CDR3 consists of 14 residues. CDR3 protein: CASSFLQGGQPQHF. The CDR3 DNA follows: TGTGCCAGCAGTTTTTTACAGGGGGGTCAGCCCCAGCATTTT.

The chain recombines TRBV5-1 with TRBJ1-2; 10 nucleotides agree with TRBD1. The CDR3 is 14 amino acids. Germline lookup yields CDR1 SGHRS and CDR2 YFSETQ. Trimming took 4 bases from V and 4 from J; bases not matched to a gene: 4. CDR3 in amino acids: CASSPDRGSYGYTF. The DNA for the CDR3 is TGCGCCAGCAGCCCGGACAGGGGGTCCTATGGCTACACCTTC.

The J gene is TRBJ1-1, the V gene TRBV15; 8 nucleotides line up with TRBD1. V shed 3 bases and J 4 bases; nucleotides not matched to a gene: 1. The CDR3 runs to 13 residues. Per germline, CDR1 LNHNV and CDR2 YYDKDF (reference sequence). CDR3 in amino acids: CATSSRGPTEAFF. The CDR3 DNA follows: TGTGCCACCAGCAGCAGGGGGCCCACTGAAGCTTTCTTT.

The J gene is TRBJ2-2, the V gene TRBV7-9; a weak D match, TRBD2 (5 bases). With 5 bases removed from V and 6 bases from J, the gap between germline ends came to 16 bases. The CDR3 is 15 amino acids. Germline V CDR1 and CDR2: SEHNR, FQNEAQ (reference sequence). CDR3 residues: CASSNREGGSGELFF. CDR3 in DNA: TGTGCCAGCAGCAACAGAGAGGGCGGGTCCGGGGAGCTGTTTTTT.

The chain employs TRBV11-3 and TRBJ2-1, with TRBD2 matching 8 bases. From germline, CDR1 is SGHNT and CDR2 YENEEA. The CDR3 has 15 residues. Trimming took 6 bases from V and 7 from J; bases not matched to a gene: 11. The CDR3 protein is CASSIREGPINEQFF. The CDR3 DNA is TGTGCCAGCAGTATCCGGGAGGGCCCTATAAATGAGCAGTTCTTC. The whole variable domain, filled in from reference TRBV11-3 and TRBJ2-1, reads EAGVVQSPRYKIIEKKQPVAFWCNPISGHNTLYWYLQNLGQGPELLIRYENEEAVDDSQLPKDRFSAERLKGVDSTLKIQPAELGDSAVYLCASSIREGPINEQFFGPGTRLTVL.